Below, one T cell receptor beta chain is given with its context. Germline-derived CDR1 and CDR2 are LGHNA and YNFKEQ. V lost 0 bases and J lost 1, with 7 bases in between. The CDR3 is made up of 15 amino acids. Profiled with immunoSEQ multiplex PCR; TCRdb holds only in-frame clones, not every one. Here the sample spans approximately 92,000 clones, 86% being singletons. The data were obtained in a study of blood T cell repertoires in COVID-19. What was sequenced was peripheral blood. The rearrangement uses TRBV4-2 and TRBJ2-1; D call uncertain. This sequence originates from a woman aged 60-75 years in a cohort sampled during active or convalescent COVID-19. The CDR3 protein is CASSQESYSYNEQFF. In DNA, the CDR3 is TGTGCCAGCAGCCAAGAATCCTATTCCTACAATGAGCAGTTCTTC.